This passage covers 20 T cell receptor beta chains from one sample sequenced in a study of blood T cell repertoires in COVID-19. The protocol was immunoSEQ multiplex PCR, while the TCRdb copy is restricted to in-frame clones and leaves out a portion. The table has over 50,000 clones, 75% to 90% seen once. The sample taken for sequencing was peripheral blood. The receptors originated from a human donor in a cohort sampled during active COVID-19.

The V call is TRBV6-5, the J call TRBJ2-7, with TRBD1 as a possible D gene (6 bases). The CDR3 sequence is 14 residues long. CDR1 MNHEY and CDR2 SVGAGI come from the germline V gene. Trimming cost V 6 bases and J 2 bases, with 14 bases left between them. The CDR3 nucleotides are TGTGCCAGCAGCCCCTGGGGGACACCCTACGAGCAGTACTTC. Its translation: CASSPWGTPYEQYF.

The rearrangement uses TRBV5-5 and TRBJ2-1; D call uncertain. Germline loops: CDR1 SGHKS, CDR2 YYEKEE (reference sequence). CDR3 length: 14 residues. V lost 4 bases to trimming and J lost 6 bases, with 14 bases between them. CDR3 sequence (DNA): TGTGCCAGCAGCCCCGAGGTCGTAGGCAATGAGCAGTTCTTC. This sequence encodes CASSPEVVGNEQFF.

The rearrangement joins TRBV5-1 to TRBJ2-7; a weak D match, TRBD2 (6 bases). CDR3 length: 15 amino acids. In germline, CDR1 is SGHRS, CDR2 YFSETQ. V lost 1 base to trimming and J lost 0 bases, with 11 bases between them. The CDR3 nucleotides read TGCGCCAGCAGCTTGACCGCGGGGCGCTCCTACGAGCAGTACTTC. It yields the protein CASSLTAGRSYEQYF.

The CDR3 region has the DNA TGCGCCAGCGGGGCAGGGGGCATCGTTGGCTACACCTTC. Its translation is CASGAGGIVGYTF. The V gene is TRBV10-2, the J gene TRBJ1-2, with TRBD1 matching 8 bases. The V gene's germline CDR1 is WSHSY and CDR2 SAAADI. V lost 8 bases, J lost 7 bases, and 9 bases stayed unmatched. The CDR3 contains 13 residues.

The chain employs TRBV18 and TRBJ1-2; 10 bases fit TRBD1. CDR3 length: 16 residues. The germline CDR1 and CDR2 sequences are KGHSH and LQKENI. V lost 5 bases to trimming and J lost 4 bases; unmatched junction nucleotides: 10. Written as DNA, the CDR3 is TGTGCCAGCTCAAAGGACAGGGGGAGTGTTGGCTATGGCTACACCTTC. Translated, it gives CASSKDRGSVGYGYTF.

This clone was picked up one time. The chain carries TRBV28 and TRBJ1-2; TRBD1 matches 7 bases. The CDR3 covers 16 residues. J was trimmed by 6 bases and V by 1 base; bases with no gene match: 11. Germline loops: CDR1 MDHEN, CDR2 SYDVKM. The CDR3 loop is CASSLYVQGGTDGYTF. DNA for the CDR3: TGTGCCAGCAGTTTATATGTGCAGGGGGGAACCGATGGCTACACCTTC.

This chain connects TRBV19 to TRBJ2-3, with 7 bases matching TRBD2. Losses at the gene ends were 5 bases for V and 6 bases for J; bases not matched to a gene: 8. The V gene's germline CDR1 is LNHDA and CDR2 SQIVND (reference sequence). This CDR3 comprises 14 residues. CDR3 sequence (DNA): TGTGCCAGTAGTCCCCCCGGGAGGCGGGATACGCAGTATTTT. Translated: CASSPPGRRDTQYF.

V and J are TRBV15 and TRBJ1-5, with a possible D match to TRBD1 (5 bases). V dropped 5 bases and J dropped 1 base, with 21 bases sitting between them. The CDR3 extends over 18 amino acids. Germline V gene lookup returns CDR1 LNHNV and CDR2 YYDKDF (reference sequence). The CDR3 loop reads CATSLVLDRGGSNQPQHF. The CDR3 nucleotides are TGTGCCACCAGCCTGGTGTTGGACCGCGGGGGGAGCAATCAGCCCCAGCATTTT.

The CDR3 loop is CASSSSGVVRDYEQYF. The CDR3 DNA reads as TGTGCCAGCAGTTCCAGTGGGGTGGTGCGGGACTACGAGCAGTACTTC. This chain links TRBV6-5 with TRBJ2-7; tentatively, D is TRBD2 (6 bases). Trimming took off 4 bases at V and 3 bases at J, with 19 bases between the two ends. The CDR3 has 16 amino acids. The germline V gene encodes CDR1 MNHEY and CDR2 SVGAGI.

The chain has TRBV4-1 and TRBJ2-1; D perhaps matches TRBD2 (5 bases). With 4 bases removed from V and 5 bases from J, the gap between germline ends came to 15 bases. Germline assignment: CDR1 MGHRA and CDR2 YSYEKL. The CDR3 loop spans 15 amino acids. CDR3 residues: CASSPHPGGHNEQFF. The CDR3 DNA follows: TGCGCCAGCAGCCCCCATCCTGGCGGGCACAATGAGCAGTTCTTC.

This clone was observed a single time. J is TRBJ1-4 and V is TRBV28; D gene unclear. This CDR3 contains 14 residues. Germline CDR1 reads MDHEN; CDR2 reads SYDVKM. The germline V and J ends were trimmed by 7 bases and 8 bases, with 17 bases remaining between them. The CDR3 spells CASTPTGVTEKLFF. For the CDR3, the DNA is TGTGCCAGCACCCCTACCGGAGTCACCGAAAAACTGTTTTTT.

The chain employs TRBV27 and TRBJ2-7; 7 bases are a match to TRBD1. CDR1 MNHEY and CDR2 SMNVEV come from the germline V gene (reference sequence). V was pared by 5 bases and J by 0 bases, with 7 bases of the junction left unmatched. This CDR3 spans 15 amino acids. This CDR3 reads CASSRPGTASYEQYF. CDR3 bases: TGTGCCAGCAGTCGACCCGGGACAGCCTCCTACGAGCAGTACTTC.

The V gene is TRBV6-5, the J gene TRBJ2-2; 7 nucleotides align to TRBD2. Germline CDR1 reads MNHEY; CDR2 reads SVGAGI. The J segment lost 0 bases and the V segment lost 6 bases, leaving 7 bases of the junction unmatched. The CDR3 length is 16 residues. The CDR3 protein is CASRYRAGTNTGELFF. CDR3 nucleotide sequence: TGTGCCAGCAGGTACCGAGCGGGGACGAACACCGGGGAGCTGTTTTTT.

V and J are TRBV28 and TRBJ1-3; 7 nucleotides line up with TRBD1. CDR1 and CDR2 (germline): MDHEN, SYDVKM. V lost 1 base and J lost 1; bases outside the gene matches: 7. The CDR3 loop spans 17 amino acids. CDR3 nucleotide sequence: TGTGCCAGCAGTTTATACCCGGGACAGAGATCTGGAAACACCATATATTTT. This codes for CASSLYPGQRSGNTIYF. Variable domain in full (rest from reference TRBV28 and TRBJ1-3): DVKVTQSSRYLVKRTGEKVFLECVQDMDHENMFWYRQDPGLGLRLIYFSYDVKMKEKGDIPEGYSVSREKKERFSLILESASTNQTSMYLCASSLYPGQRSGNTIYFGEGSWLTVV.

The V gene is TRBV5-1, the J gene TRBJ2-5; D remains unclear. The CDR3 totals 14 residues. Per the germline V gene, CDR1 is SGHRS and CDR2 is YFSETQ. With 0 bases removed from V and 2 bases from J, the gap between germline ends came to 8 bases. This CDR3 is CASSLASSQETQYF. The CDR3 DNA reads TGCGCCAGCAGCTTGGCCTCCTCTCAAGAGACCCAGTACTTC.

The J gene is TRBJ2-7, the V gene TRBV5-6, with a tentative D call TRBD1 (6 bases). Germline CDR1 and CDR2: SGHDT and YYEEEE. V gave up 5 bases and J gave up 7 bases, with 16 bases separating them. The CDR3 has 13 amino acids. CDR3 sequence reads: CASSIQGLGEQYF. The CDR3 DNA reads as TGTGCCAGCAGTATACAGGGTCTAGGAGAGCAGTACTTC.

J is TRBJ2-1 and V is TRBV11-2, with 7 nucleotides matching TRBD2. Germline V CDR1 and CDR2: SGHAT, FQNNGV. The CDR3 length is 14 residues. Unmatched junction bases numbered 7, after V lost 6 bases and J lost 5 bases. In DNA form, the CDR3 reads TGTGCCAGCAGAATGACTAGCTTCAACAATGAGCAGTTCTTC. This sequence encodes CASRMTSFNNEQFF.

In DNA, the CDR3 is TGTGCCAGCAGTGAAGCGGGAGTCCTCTCTAACACCGGGGAGCTGTTTTTT. The encoded protein is CASSEAGVLSNTGELFF. The chain couples TRBV2 to TRBJ2-2; perhaps TRBD2 as D (5 bases). V was pared by 0 bases and J by 2 bases, with 13 bases between. The V gene's germline CDR1 is SNHLY and CDR2 FYNNEI. The CDR3 covers 17 residues.

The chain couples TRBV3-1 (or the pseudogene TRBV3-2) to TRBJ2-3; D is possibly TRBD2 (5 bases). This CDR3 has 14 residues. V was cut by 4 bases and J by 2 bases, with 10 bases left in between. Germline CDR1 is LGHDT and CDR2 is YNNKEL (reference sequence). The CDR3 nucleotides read TGTGCCAGCAGCCCCTGGACTGACACAGATACGCAGTATTTT. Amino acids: CASSPWTDTDTQYF.

In DNA form, the CDR3 reads TGTGCCAGCAGCTTAGATCACCGGGGATACAATGAGCAGTTCTTC. Residues: CASSLDHRGYNEQFF. The chain has TRBV11-3 and TRBJ2-1; TRBD2 might be the D (5 bases). Per the germline V gene, CDR1 is SGHNT and CDR2 is YENEEA. CDR3 length: 15 residues. V gave up 0 bases and J gave up 4 bases, with 10 bases separating them.